This T cell receptor beta chain appears in the sequencing data of a study of beta chain features in type 1 diabetes (dated by TCRdb to 2017 to 2018). Notes on the research overall: Mean age, gender distribution, total cell number and subset yield did not differ between patients and healthy donors. A total of approximately 99,000,000 sorted cells were examined across all samples, and RNA yield correlated strongly with the number of cells per subset. In the study, recently diagnosed type 1 diabetes patients and matched healthy donors were compared on the TCRB repertoires of their sorted circulating CD4+ T cell subsets. Whereas all 30 or so donors provided naive and central memory subsets, regulatory and stem cell-like memory subsets were isolated from just 8 patients and about 8 healthy donors.

This clone was seen more than once but under ten times. Its antigen specificity is not known. No quality values exist for individual bases; no much larger clone is one base distant. In the germline V gene, CDR1 corresponds to ENHRY and CDR2 to SYGVKD. The trim is 10 bases for V and 5 bases for J, with a gap of 11 bases between the germline ends. Taken from cysteine to phenylalanine, the CDR3 has 11 residues. Here the CDR3 DNA is all that survives: 33 bases in frame from base 1. A single peripheral blood draw of 90 to 150 mL on average was collected from each donor into heparinised tubes. Using a panel that included CD45RO, CCR7, CD25, CD127, CD95 and CD27, naive, central memory, regulatory and stem cell-like memory CD4+ T cells were sorted on a BD FACSAria II. A purity above 95% was achieved for all sorted populations. Right away, PBMCs were isolated by Lymphoprep density gradient centrifugation and were stained directly, with no culture step. So that batch effects would be minimized, each experiment stained and sorted samples in pairs, pairing one healthy donor with one patient.

Study-wide conclusions, independent of this receptor: Because cDNA rather than genomic DNA was sequenced, highly expressing activated cells could have been over-represented, although no difference in activation and CD3 levels was found between groups. Only small numbers of individuals were included in the HLA sub-analyses, which left unresolved whether HLA type had any influence on TCRB rearrangement. Type 1 diabetes patients showed a moderate but significant shortening of TCRB CDR3 length in all four CD4+ subsets. At VDJ recombination sites, type 1 diabetes patients had fewer insertions and more deleted nucleotides, which implies abnormalities in thymic rearrangement. The naive, central memory and regulatory TCRB repertoires appeared to resemble one another more closely among patients than among healthy donors. Shorter templates might be favored by PCR, yet because patient and control samples were amplified and corrected together, any such skew would affect both groups equally.

The entire isolated RNA was reverse transcribed using the High Capacity cDNA Reverse Transcription Kit, and thus expressed TCRB transcripts were sequenced. Naive, central memory and regulatory T cell samples underwent deep immunoSEQ sequencing, averaging about 3.3 million total reads per sample. After sorted cells were lysed in RLT buffer, RNA was extracted with DNase-treated RNeasy Micro or Mini kits, with the choice depending on cell number. To prevent cross-contamination, each cell subset was processed individually, whereas patient and healthy donor samples were processed jointly. The immunoSEQ multiplex PCR was used to amplify TCRB sequences from cDNA, generating 87-bp fragments that spanned the CDR3 region. The amplicons were sequenced using the Illumina HiSeq platform. As for how the authors treated the data: PCR bias was corrected computationally using synthetic template baselines, and reads within Hamming distance 2 were collapsed, with unmergeable singletons discarded. By aligning reads against IMGT, V, D and J genes, CDR3 length, and insertions or deletions at six rearrangement sites were assigned. Within each subset, clonotype counts were normalized to the number of sorted cells before true diversity and Gini coefficients were calculated with the tcR R package. The overlap coefficient, calculated on TCRB nucleotide sequences, was used to quantify repertoire sharing. TCRdb mirrors the immuneACCESS table, restricted to in-frame sequences. Some clones are absent from its copies; in checked studies, under half trace to an unresolved V gene, and the reason for the others is unknown. The V and J calls and clone size come from that table; D and trimming were worked out from the DNA. This sample holds some 110,000 clones; around 15% were observed only once. Less than 3% of the sample rests with the top ten.

The V and J genes are TRBV10-3 and TRBJ2-5; confidence is insufficient to name the D gene. Material for sequencing was central memory CD4+ T cells from blood. This receptor was obtained from a man aged 25 to 45 with type 1 diabetes. The DNA reads TGTGCCACCACCCAAGGGGAGACCCAGTACTTC. Its protein is CATTQGETQYF.